This TCR beta chain was documented in a study of regulatory T cells in long-lasting Graves disease. Arm-PCR of CDR3 regions and iRepertoire HTBI primers were used to build TCR beta libraries. TCRdb processed the multiplex PCR reads anew with MiXCR; each CDR3 protein has one entry. The data show 450,000 to 500,000 distinct CDR3 sequences, with 15% to 20% seen just once and 10% to 15% held by the top ten. Time point of the sample: newly diagnosed GD, antithyroid drugs for less than 3 months. PBMCs were the source of the RNA used for TCR sequencing. The CDR3 consists of 18 residues. The germline CDR1 and CDR2 sequences are MNHEY and SVGEGT. Trimming took off 7 bases at V and 6 bases at J, with 29 bases between the two ends. In its sample, this clonotype was seen many times. This same sample was also taken into another study, of T cells in Graves' hyperthyroidism and ophthalmopathy.

Sequenced here: peripheral blood mononuclear cells (PBMCs), sampled at new diagnosis, from a patient treated with antithyroid drugs. This chain links TRBV6-2 or TRBV6-3 with TRBJ2-3; D remains ambiguous. The sequence came from a man aged 35 to 55 with Graves disease. In DNA form, the CDR3 reads TGTGCCAGCACGGCTAGTCCTACCTCTTTGGCCACACCGGATACGCAGTATTTT. Protein: CASTASPTSLATPDTQYF.